The TCR beta chain described here comes from a study of siplizumab effects on memory and regulatory T cells. Study results and limitations: Neither a naive nor a memory phenotype was assignable to roughly 80-95% of proliferating CD4+ or CD8+ clones. In siplizumab conditions, mappable alloreactive CD4+ clones averaged around 69% Treg-derived, against about 27% in controls. The alloreactive clones that mapped to unstimulated subsets made up only a minor fraction.

On this clone itself: Its antigen remains unidentified.

Measured with immunoSEQ multiplex PCR; TCRdb has only the in-frame clones, and not every one. The data contain 100,000 to 110,000 clones, around 92% of them singletons. From germline, CDR1 is ENHRY and CDR2 SYGVKD. The CDR3 contains 16 residues. V was clipped by 3 bases and J by 9 bases; unmatched bases: 8. Material: CD4+ T cells sorted from blood. The rearrangement joins TRBV10-3 to TRBJ2-1; TRBD2 agrees at 13 bases. The source of this sequence is a human donor in good health. CDR3 amino acids: CAISDPTSGGAGEQFF. The CDR3 DNA reads as TGTGCCATCAGTGACCCCACTAGCGGGGGGGCGGGTGAGCAGTTCTTC.